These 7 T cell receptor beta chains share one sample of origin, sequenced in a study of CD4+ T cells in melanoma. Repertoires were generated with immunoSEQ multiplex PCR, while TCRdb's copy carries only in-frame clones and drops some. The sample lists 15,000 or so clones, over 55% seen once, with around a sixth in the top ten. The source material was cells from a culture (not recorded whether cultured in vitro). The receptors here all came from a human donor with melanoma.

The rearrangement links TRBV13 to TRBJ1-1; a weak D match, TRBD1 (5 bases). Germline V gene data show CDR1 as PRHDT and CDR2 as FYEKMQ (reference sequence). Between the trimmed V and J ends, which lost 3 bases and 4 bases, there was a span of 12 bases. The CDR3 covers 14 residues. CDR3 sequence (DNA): TGTGCCAGCAGCTTTCTACCGGGGGTCACTGAAGCTTTCTTT. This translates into CASSFLPGVTEAFF.

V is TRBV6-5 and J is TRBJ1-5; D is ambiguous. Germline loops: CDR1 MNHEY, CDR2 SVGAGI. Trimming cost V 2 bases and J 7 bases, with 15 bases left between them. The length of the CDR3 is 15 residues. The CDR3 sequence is CASSYGRSPKQPQHF. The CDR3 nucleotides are TGTGCCAGCAGTTACGGTAGGAGTCCGAAGCAGCCCCAGCATTTT.

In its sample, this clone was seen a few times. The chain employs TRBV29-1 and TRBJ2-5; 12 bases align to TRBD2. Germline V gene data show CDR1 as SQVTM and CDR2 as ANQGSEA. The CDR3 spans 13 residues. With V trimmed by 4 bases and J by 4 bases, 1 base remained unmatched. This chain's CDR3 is CSVGGLAGETQYF. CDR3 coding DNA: TGCAGCGTTGGGGGACTAGCGGGAGAGACCCAGTACTTC.

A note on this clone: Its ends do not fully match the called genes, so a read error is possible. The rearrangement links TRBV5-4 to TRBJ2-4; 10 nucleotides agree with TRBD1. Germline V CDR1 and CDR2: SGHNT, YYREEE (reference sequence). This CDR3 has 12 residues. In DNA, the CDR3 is TGTGCCAGCAGCCGGACCGGGACAGGGGTCCTTTTC. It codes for CASSRTGTGVLF.

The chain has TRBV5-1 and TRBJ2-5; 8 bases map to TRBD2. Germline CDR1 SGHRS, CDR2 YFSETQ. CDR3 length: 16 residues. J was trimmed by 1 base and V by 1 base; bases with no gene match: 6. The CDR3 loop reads CASSLTRLAGQETQYF. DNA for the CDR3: TGCGCCAGCAGCTTGACCCGCCTAGCGGGCCAAGAGACCCAGTACTTC.

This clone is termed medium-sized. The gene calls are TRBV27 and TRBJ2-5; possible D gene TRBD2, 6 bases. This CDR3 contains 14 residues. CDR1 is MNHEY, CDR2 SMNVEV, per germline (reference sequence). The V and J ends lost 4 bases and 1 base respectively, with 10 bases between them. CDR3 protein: CASSSRGIQETQYF. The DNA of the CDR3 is TGTGCCAGCAGTTCTCGGGGGATCCAAGAGACCCAGTACTTC.

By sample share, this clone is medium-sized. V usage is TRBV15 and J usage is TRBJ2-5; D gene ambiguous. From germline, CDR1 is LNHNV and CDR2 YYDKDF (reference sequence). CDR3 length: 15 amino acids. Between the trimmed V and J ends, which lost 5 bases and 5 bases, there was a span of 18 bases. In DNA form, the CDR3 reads TGTGCCACCAGCCCACGGCCGGGTGGTCGGGAGACCCAGTACTTC. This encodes CATSPRPGGRETQYF. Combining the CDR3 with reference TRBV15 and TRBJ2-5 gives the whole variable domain DAMVIQNPRYQVTQFGKPVTLSCSQTLNHNVMYWYQQKSSQAPKLLFHYYDKDFNNEADTPDNFQSRRPNTSFCFLDIRSPGLGDTAMYLCATSPRPGGRETQYFGPGTRLLVL.